The next 8 T cell receptor beta chains were all read from a single sample in a study of Ad26.COV2.S vaccination and SARS-CoV-2 variants. Regarding treatment: some 19 received Ad26.COV2.S at low or high dose, single or two shots; about 5 received placebo; per-sample allocation not given. Sample collection was performed on day 63 after the first vaccine or placebo injection. The assay was immunoSEQ multiplex PCR, and TCRdb's table has in-frame clones only and misses some. The sample carries about 480,000 clones, approximately 90% recorded once. The sample was peripheral blood, taken in a trial of Ad26.COV2.S vaccine versus placebo. The receptors were sampled from a person between 18 and 60 years old who received the Ad26.COV2.S COVID-19 vaccine or a placebo.

In this sample, this clone turned up once. The rearrangement uses TRBV2 and TRBJ2-7; TRBD1 is a possible D gene (5 bases). The CDR3 has 13 amino acids. CDR1 and CDR2 from the germline V gene are SNHLY and FYNNEI. V dropped 10 bases and J dropped 0 bases, with 13 bases sitting between them. The CDR3 reads CAITSQGSYEQYF. CDR3 in DNA: TGTGCCATCACATCTCAGGGCTCCTACGAGCAGTACTTC.

The rearrangement links TRBV3-1 (or the pseudogene TRBV3-2) to TRBJ2-3; TRBD2 aligns across 13 bases. J gave up 2 bases and V 5 bases, and 7 bases lay outside the gene matches. Germline CDR1 is LGHDT and CDR2 is YNNKEL (reference sequence). This CDR3 region has 17 residues. The CDR3 here is CASSRGGTSGATDTQYF. The CDR3 region has the DNA TGTGCCAGCAGCAGAGGTGGGACTAGCGGGGCCACAGATACGCAGTATTTT.

The V call is TRBV9, the J call TRBJ2-2; 8 nucleotides match TRBD1. Trimming took 5 bases from V and 4 from J; bases not matched to a gene: 13. This CDR3 region has 17 residues. CDR1 and CDR2 from the germline V gene are SGDLS and YYNGEE. The CDR3 here is CASSLSPGTGSTGELFF. In DNA, the CDR3 is TGTGCCAGCAGTCTATCCCCCGGGACAGGATCCACCGGGGAGCTGTTTTTT.

This chain uses TRBV27 with TRBJ2-6; TRBD2 might be the D (6 bases). V was pared by 5 bases and J by 0 bases, with 14 bases between. In germline, CDR1 is MNHEY, CDR2 SMNVEV (reference sequence). The CDR3 is 17 residues long. The CDR3 spells CASSSRTTSSGANVLTF. DNA of the CDR3: TGTGCCAGCAGTAGCAGGACTACAAGCTCTGGGGCCAACGTCCTGACTTTC.

The CDR3, as DNA: TGTGCCAGCAGTACTACAGGGGGTGAGCTGTTTTTT. As protein: CASSTTGGELFF. The V gene is TRBV12-3 or TRBV12-4, the J gene TRBJ2-2; TRBD1 matches at 8 bases. The CDR3 contains 12 residues. V trimming: 5 bases; J trimming: 11 bases; junction bases outside the gene matches: 4.

The V gene is TRBV7-8, the J gene TRBJ2-2; 9 nucleotides agree with TRBD1. The CDR3 is 15 amino acids. The junction had 0 bases not matched to a gene; V was cut back by 0 bases and J by 4 bases. Germline V lookup: CDR1 SGHVS, CDR2 FQNEAQ. This chain's CDR3 is CASSLADRGTGELFF. The CDR3, as DNA: TGTGCCAGCAGCTTAGCGGACAGGGGCACCGGGGAGCTGTTTTTT.

The V and J genes are TRBV27 and TRBJ1-1; D ambiguous. This CDR3 comprises 16 residues. The V end was cut by 5 bases, the J end by 1 base, with 17 bases between. Germline assignment: CDR1 MNHEY and CDR2 SMNVEV (reference sequence). This chain's CDR3 is CASSPGRNRANTEAFF. The CDR3 region has the DNA TGTGCCAGCAGTCCGGGTCGAAACAGAGCGAACACTGAAGCTTTCTTT.

CDR3 DNA: TGTGCCAGTAGTATAGAGGGGTTAGGCAACGAGCAGTACTTC. Encoded protein: CASSIEGLGNEQYF. The chain couples TRBV19 to TRBJ2-7, with D unclear. The CDR3 spans 14 residues. V was pared by 0 bases and J by 5 bases, with 11 bases between. Germline CDR1 reads LNHDA; CDR2 reads SQIVND (reference sequence).